This T cell receptor (beta chain) appears in the sequencing data of a study of shared clonotypes between healthy human individuals. Study-wide results and caveats: Non-shared clonotypes displayed generation probabilities falling below those of clonotypes present in all four donors. The authors expected sequencing depth to affect clonotype sharing among donors. Naive subsets, compared against memory subsets, generally had larger estimated richness values. The sharing of about 5% of naive CD4 clonotypes was seen across a few donors.

Profiled with immunoSEQ multiplex PCR; TCRdb holds only in-frame clones, not every one. The sample has about 1,900,000 clones, over 85% seen once. Naive CD8 cells lacked CD45RO and underwent positive selection for CCR7, leaving out terminally differentiated effector memory CD45RA+ cells. Comments on this clone: What it binds is not known.

The V gene's germline CDR1 is MNHNS and CDR2 SASEGT. The CDR3 length is 19 residues. V dropped 4 bases and J dropped 3; count of bases not matched to a gene: 17. The chain is built from TRBV6-1 and TRBJ1-2, with 10 bases that match TRBD1. Specimen: naive CD8+ T cells sorted from blood. The clonotype was recovered from a man younger than 35 in good health. The CDR3 loop reads CASSAYGPLTGTGDYGYTF. CDR3 sequence (DNA): TGTGCCAGCAGTGCATACGGCCCACTGACCGGGACAGGGGACTATGGCTACACCTTC.